The sample holds a few counts of the clone carrying this T cell receptor beta chain. Preparation of the TCRbeta library involved a method that used unique molecular identifiers. In TCRdb, the PCR reads were re-called with MiXCR into one record per CDR3 protein. Among a few hundred thousand distinct CDR3 sequences listed, approximately 11% were seen once. Germline V CDR1 and CDR2: SGHRS, YFSETQ. Deletions cut 4 bases from V and 5 bases from J, with 24 bases between. The CDR3 is made up of 17 amino acids. The data were taken from a study of T-cell reconstitution after alpha-beta-depleted transplantation in children.

The sequence derives from a human donor who donated a stem cell graft to a child with acute myeloid leukemia. Source: PBMCs from the stem cell graft donor, taken from the stem cell graft. This chain connects TRBV5-1 to TRBJ2-5; D is possibly TRBD1 (6 bases). The CDR3: CASSESMTGVVEETQYF. The DNA for the CDR3 is TGCGCCAGCAGCGAATCAATGACAGGAGTGGTTGAGGAGACCCAGTACTTC.